This T cell receptor beta chain was retrieved from a study of T-cell reconstitution after alpha-beta-depleted transplantation in children. The study's findings and limits: Most T-cell counts and diversity one year after the transplant came from T cells that were newly produced.

This clonotype has ten or more counts. Its antigen is as yet unknown. Trimming cost V 2 bases and J 4 bases, with 9 bases left between them. This CDR3 region has 12 residues. Germline V gives CDR1 DFQATT, CDR2 SNEGSKA (reference sequence). Researchers prepared the TCRbeta library using unique molecular identifiers, the study reports. TCRdb independently ran MiXCR on the PCR reads; one entry per CDR3 protein. The sample lists under 300,000 distinct CDR3 sequences; 9.5% to 13% were seen once. The sequence was collected from a male patient under 10 years old who had a stem cell transplant for chronic granulomatous disease, so the T cells may come from the graft donor. The genes are TRBV20-1 and TRBJ2-7; D is ambiguous. This material consisted of peripheral blood, taken 180 days after TCRalphabeta/CD19-depleted stem cell transplant. The CDR3 is CSARSLSYEQYF. In DNA form, the CDR3 reads TGCAGTGCTAGAAGTTTATCGTACGAGCAGTACTTC.